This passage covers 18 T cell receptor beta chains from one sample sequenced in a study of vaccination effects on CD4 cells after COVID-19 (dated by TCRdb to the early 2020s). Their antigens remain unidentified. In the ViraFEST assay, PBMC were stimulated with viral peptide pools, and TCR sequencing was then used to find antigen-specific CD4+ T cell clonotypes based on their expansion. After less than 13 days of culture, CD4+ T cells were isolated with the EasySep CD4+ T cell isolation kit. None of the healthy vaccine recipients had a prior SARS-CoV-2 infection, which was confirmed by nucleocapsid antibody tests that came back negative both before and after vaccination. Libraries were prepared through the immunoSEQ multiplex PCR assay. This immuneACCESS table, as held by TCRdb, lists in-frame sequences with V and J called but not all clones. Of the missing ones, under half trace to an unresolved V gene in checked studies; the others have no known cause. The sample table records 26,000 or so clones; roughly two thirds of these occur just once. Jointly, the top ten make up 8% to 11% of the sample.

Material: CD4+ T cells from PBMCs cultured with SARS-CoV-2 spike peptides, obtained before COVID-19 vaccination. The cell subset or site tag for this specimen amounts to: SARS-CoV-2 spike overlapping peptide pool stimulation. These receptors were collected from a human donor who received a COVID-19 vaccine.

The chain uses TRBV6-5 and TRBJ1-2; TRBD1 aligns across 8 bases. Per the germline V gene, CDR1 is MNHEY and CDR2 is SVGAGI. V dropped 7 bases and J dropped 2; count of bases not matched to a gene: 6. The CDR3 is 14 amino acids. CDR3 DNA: TGTGCCAGCATCAAACAGGGGGGAAACTATGGCTACACCTTC. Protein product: CASIKQGGNYGYTF.

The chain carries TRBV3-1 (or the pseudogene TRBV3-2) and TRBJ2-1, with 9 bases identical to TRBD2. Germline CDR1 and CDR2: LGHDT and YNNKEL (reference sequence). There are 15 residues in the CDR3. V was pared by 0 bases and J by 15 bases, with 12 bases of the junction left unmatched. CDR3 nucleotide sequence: TGTGCCAGCAGCCAAGACCTGACTAGCGGTATCGGGACGTTCTTC. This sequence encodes CASSQDLTSGIGTFF.

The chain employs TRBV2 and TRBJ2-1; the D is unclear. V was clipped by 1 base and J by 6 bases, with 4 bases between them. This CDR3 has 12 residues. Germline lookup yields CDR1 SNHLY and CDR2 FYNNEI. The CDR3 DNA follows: TGTGCCAGCAGTGAAGGCACCAATGAGCAGTTCTTC. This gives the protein CASSEGTNEQFF.

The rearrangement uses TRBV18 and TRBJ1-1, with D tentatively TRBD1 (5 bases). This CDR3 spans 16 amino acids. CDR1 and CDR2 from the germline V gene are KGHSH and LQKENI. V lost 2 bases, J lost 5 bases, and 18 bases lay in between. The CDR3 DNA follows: TGTGCCAGCTCACCAAAAGAAATTAGGGGATTAACTGAAGCTTTCTTT. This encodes CASSPKEIRGLTEAFF.

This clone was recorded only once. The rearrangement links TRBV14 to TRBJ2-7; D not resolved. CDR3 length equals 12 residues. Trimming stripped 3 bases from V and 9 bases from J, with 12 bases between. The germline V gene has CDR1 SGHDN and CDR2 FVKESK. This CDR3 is CASSQITGLQYF. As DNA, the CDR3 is TGTGCCAGCAGCCAGATAACCGGTTTGCAGTACTTC. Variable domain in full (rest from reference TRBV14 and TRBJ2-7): EAGVTQFPSHSVIEKGQTVTLRCDPISGHDNLYWYRRVMGKEIKFLLHFVKESKQDESGMPNNRFLAERTGGTYSTLKVQPAELEDSGVYFCASSQITGLQYFGPGTRLTVT.

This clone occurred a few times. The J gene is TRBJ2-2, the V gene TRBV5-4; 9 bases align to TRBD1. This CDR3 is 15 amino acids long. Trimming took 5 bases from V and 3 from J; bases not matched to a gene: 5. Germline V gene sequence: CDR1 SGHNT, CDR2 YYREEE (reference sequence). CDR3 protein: CASSPGQGHTGELFF. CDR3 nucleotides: TGTGCCAGCAGTCCGGGACAGGGTCACACCGGGGAGCTGTTTTTT.

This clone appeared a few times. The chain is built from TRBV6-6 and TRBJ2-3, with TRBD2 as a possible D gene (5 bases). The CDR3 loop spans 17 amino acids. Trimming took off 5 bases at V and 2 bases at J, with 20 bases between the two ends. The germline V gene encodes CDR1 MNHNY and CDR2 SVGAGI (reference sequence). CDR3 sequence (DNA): TGTGCCAGCAGTCCCCAACCCGGACTGATAGACACAGATACGCAGTATTTT. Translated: CASSPQPGLIDTDTQYF.

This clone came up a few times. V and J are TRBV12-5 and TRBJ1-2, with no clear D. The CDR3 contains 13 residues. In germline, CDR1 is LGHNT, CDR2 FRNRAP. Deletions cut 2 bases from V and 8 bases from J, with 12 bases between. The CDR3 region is CASGLTDTMGYTF. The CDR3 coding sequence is TGTGCTAGTGGTTTGACCGATACGATGGGCTACACCTTC.

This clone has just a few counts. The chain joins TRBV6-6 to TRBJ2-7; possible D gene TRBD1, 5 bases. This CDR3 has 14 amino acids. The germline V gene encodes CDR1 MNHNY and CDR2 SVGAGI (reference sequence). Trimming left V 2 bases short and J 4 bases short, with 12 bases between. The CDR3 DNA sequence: TGTGCCAGCAGTTACGGACAAGGCAGGTACGAGCAGTACTTC. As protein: CASSYGQGRYEQYF.

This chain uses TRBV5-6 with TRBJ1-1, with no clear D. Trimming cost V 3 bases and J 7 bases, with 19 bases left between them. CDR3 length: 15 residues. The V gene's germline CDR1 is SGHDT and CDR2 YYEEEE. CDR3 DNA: TGTGCCAGCAGCTCGAGATTAGGGTCGGCTAGTGAAGCTTTCTTT. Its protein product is CASSSRLGSASEAFF.

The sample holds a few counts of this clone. CDR3 residues: CASSHGTSGRDTIQYF. The DNA of the CDR3 is TGCGCCAGCAGCCACGGGACTAGCGGGAGGGATACCATTCAGTACTTC. This chain joins TRBV5-1 and TRBJ2-4, with TRBD2 matching over 16 bases. The CDR3 loop spans 16 amino acids. V shed 4 bases and J 9 bases; nucleotides not matched to a gene: 7. Germline-derived CDR1 and CDR2 are SGHRS and YFSETQ.

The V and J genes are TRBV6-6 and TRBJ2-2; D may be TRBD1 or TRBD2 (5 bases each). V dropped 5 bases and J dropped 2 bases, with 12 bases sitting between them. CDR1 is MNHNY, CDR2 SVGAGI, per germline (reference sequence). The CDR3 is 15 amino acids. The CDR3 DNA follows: TGTGCCAGCAGTACCGGGACGCAAAACACCGGGGAGCTGTTTTTT. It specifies CASSTGTQNTGELFF.

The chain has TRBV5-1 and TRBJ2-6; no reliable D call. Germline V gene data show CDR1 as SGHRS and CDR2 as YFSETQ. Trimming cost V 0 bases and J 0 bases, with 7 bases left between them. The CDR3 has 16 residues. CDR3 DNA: TGCGCCAGCAGCTTGGAGGCCCTCTCTGGGGCCAACGTCCTGACTTTC. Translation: CASSLEALSGANVLTF.

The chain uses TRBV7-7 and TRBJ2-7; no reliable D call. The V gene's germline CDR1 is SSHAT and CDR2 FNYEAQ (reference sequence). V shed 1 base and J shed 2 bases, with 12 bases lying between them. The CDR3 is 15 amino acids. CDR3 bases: TGTGCCAGCAGCTTAGGGGCAGGTATCACCTACGAGCAGTACTTC. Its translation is CASSLGAGITYEQYF. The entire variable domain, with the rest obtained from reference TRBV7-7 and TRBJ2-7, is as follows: GAGVSQSPRYKVTKRGQDVTLRCDPISSHATLYWYQQALGQGPEFLTYFNYEAQPDKSGLPSDRFSAERPEGSISTLTIQRTEQRDSAMYRCASSLGAGITYEQYFGPGTRLTVT.

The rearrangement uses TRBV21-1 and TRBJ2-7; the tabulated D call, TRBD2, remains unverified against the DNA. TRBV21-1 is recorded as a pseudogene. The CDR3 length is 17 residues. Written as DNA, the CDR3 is TGTGCCAGCACGGGGAGACCTACTAGCCCCACCTCTTACGAGCAGTACTTC. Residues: CASTGRPTSPTSYEQYF.

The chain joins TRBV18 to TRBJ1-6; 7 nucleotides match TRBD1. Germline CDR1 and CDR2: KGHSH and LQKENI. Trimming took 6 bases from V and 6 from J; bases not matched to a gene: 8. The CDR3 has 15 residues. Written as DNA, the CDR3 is TGTGCCAGCTCTCTCGACGGGACAGCTAATTCACCCCTCCACTTT. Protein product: CASSLDGTANSPLHF.

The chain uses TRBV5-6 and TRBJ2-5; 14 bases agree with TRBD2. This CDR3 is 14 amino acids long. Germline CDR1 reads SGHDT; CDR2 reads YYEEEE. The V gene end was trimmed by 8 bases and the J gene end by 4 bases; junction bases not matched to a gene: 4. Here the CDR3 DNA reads TGTGCCAGTGGACTAGCGGGAGGCTCAGAGACCCAGTACTTC. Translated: CASGLAGGSETQYF.

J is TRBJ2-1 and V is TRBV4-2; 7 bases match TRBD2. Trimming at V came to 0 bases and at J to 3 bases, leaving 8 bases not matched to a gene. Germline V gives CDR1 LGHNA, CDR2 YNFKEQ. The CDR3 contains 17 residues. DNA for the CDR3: TGTGCCAGCAGCCAAGATTTTGGGGGGGAGGGCTACAATGAGCAGTTCTTC. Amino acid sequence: CASSQDFGGEGYNEQFF.